The rows below give T cell receptor beta chains drawn from one sample of a study of blood T cell repertoires in COVID-19. Here immunoSEQ multiplex PCR was the method, and the copy in TCRdb shows in-frame clones only, minus some. The sample has about 190,000 clones; roughly nine tenths are singletons. The sample consisted of peripheral blood. These TCRs come from a man between 65 and 79 years old with active or convalescent COVID-19. CDR3s include the opening cysteine and the closing phenylalanine or tryptophan. A D gene is named only where the DNA matches it firmly. Part of the rows lack a size; the others show once, few, many or a class for expanded clones.

cdr3_aa,cdr3_nt,v_call,clone_size,d_call,j_call
CASSTKQGLWETQYF,TGTGCCAGCAGCACCAAACAGGGATTGTGGGAGACCCAGTACTTC,TRBV21-1,-,-,TRBJ2-5
CASSLAEGVNTEAFF,TGTGCCAGCAGCTTAGCTGAGGGAGTGAACACTGAAGCTTTCTTT,TRBV7-4,few,-,TRBJ1-1
CASSLGRRGNEQFF,TGTGCCAGCAGTTTGGGACGCAGGGGTAATGAGCAGTTCTTC,TRBV27,-,-,TRBJ2-1
CSVVGGSDTQYF,TGCAGCGTTGTCGGGGGGTCAGATACGCAGTATTTT,TRBV29-1,-,TRBD2,TRBJ2-3
CASNQGGADTQYF,TGTGCCAGCAACCAAGGGGGCGCAGATACGCAGTATTTT,TRBV9,-,TRBD1,TRBJ2-3
CSASTPFVGGEQFF,TGCAGTGCCAGTACCCCCTTCGTAGGCGGTGAGCAGTTCTTC,TRBV20-1,-,-,TRBJ2-1
CASSAGGAETQYF,TGTGCCAGCTCGGCAGGGGGCGCGGAGACCCAGTACTTC,TRBV19,few,TRBD1,TRBJ2-5
CASSSQAGSSYEQYF,TGTGCCAGCAGTTCCCAGGCAGGGTCGTCCTACGAGCAGTACTTC,TRBV27,-,-,TRBJ2-7
CASSVVGGYTGELFF,TGTGCCAGCAGCGTAGTTGGCGGGTACACCGGGGAGCTGTTTTTT,TRBV9,-,-,TRBJ2-2
CASSWQQSDYGYTF,TGTGCCAGCAGTTGGCAACAGAGTGACTATGGCTACACCTTC,TRBV27,-,-,TRBJ1-2
CASSRQADLSGANVLTF,TGTGCCAGCAGCCGACAGGCGGACCTCTCTGGGGCCAACGTCCTGACTTTC,TRBV27,-,-,TRBJ2-6
CASSLATSGRANTGELFF,TGTGCCAGCAGCCTCGCGACTAGCGGGAGAGCGAACACCGGGGAGCTGTTTTTT,TRBV3-1/TRBV3-2,once,TRBD2,TRBJ2-2
CASSPGEHSNQPQHF,TGTGCCAGCAGCCCCGGGGAACATAGCAATCAGCCCCAGCATTTT,TRBV7-9,-,-,TRBJ1-5
CATSAGYEQYF,TGTGCCACCAGCGCAGGGTACGAGCAGTACTTC,TRBV15,few,-,TRBJ2-7
CATSSPGGAPQYQPQHF,TGTGCCACCTCTTCCCCAGGGGGCGCACCCCAGTATCAGCCCCAGCATTTT,TRBV15,-,TRBD1,TRBJ1-5
CASSGTGFYEQYF,TGTGCCAGCAGCGGAACAGGGTTCTACGAGCAGTACTTC,TRBV5-6,few,-,TRBJ2-7
CASRKDSQDGYTF,TGTGCCAGCAGAAAGGACTCTCAGGATGGCTACACCTTC,TRBV6-5,-,-,TRBJ1-2
CASKTQGATYGYTF,TGTGCCAGCAAAACGCAGGGGGCGACCTATGGCTACACCTTC,TRBV28,-,TRBD1,TRBJ1-2
CASSLDSGLAGVEQYF,TGTGCCAGCAGCTTAGATTCTGGACTAGCGGGAGTGGAGCAGTACTTC,TRBV7-2,-,TRBD2,TRBJ2-7
CASNGGITYEQYF,TGTGCCAGCAACGGCGGGATTACCTACGAGCAGTACTTC,TRBV2,-,-,TRBJ2-7
CASSSPSGHETQYF,TGTGCCAGCAGCTCACCATCCGGACACGAGACCCAGTACTTC,TRBV5-4,-,-,TRBJ2-5
CATSGTGRGTDTQYF,TGTGCCACATCCGGGACAGGGAGAGGCACAGATACGCAGTATTTT,TRBV10-3,-,TRBD1,TRBJ2-3
CATSGARANTEAFF,TGTGCCACCAGCGGGGCCAGGGCGAACACTGAAGCTTTCTTT,TRBV15,once,-,TRBJ1-1
CASSLSQGANGELFF,TGTGCCAGCAGCTTGTCACAGGGGGCTAACGGGGAGCTGTTTTTT,TRBV5-4,once,TRBD1,TRBJ2-2
CASSSAGQATDEQFF,TGTGCCAGCAGTTCAGCGGGACAGGCCACGGATGAGCAGTTCTTC,TRBV27,few,-,TRBJ2-1
CASSYIRDTGELFF,TGTGCCAGCAGTTACATACGGGACACCGGGGAGCTGTTTTTT,TRBV6-5,-,-,TRBJ2-2
CASRSRDRHEKLFF,TGTGCCAGCAGATCCCGGGACAGACACGAAAAACTGTTTTTT,TRBV7-9,-,TRBD1,TRBJ1-4
CASSRLTGLHLYEQYF,TGTGCCAGCAGCCGATTAACAGGGCTCCATCTCTACGAGCAGTACTTC,TRBV11-2,-,-,TRBJ2-7
CASSQDALAGRDTQYF,TGTGCCAGCAGCCAAGATGCGCTAGCGGGGAGAGATACGCAGTATTTT,TRBV3-1/TRBV3-2,-,TRBD2,TRBJ2-3
CASSIGGHMGAEAFF,TGTGCCAGTAGTATTGGGGGCCACATGGGGGCTGAAGCTTTCTTT,TRBV19,-,-,TRBJ1-1
CASSPDRGHYEQYF,TGTGCCAGTAGCCCGGACAGGGGACACTACGAGCAGTACTTC,TRBV19,-,TRBD1,TRBJ2-7
CASSKPSGRDPGELFF,TGTGCCAGCAGTAAACCTAGCGGGAGGGATCCCGGGGAGCTGTTTTTT,TRBV6-2/TRBV6-3,-,TRBD2,TRBJ2-2
CASSPQQGIYEQYF,TGTGCCAGCTCACCCCAACAGGGGATCTACGAGCAGTACTTC,TRBV18,-,TRBD1,TRBJ2-7
CASSLDRLNTEAFF,TGTGCCAGCAGCTTAGACAGGCTGAACACTGAAGCTTTCTTT,TRBV11-2,few,-,TRBJ1-1
CASREYRGQPQHF,TGTGCCAGCAGAGAATACAGGGGTCAGCCCCAGCATTTT,TRBV2,-,TRBD1,TRBJ1-5
CATSDPTTGFYNEQFF,TGTGCCACCAGTGACCCCACGACAGGGTTCTACAATGAGCAGTTCTTC,TRBV24-1,-,TRBD1,TRBJ2-1
CASSMRAGTEQFF,TGTGCCAGTAGTATGAGAGCAGGGACAGAGCAGTTCTTC,TRBV19,-,-,TRBJ2-1
CASSQGHGEANSPLHF,TGTGCCAGCAGCCAGGGACACGGCGAGGCAAATTCACCCCTCCACTTT,TRBV14,-,-,TRBJ1-6
CASSKKGEGELWLF,TGTGCCAGCAGCAAAAAGGGGGAGGGGGAGCTCTGGCTTTTT,TRBV21-1,-,-,TRBJ1-5
CASSEGPVSSNYGYTF,TGTGCCAGCAGTGAAGGGCCAGTGTCTTCCAACTATGGCTACACCTTC,TRBV6-1,-,-,TRBJ1-2
CASSLRPGQGSSSYNSPLHF,TGTGCCAGCAGCTTAAGACCGGGACAGGGTTCGAGCTCCTATAATTCACCCCTCCACTTT,TRBV7-6,-,TRBD1,TRBJ1-6
CASQGVAGNTIYF,TGTGCCAGCCAGGGGGTCGCTGGAAACACCATATATTTT,TRBV19,-,TRBD1,TRBJ1-3
CASRRLAGYSETQYF,TGTGCCAGCAGGCGACTAGCGGGTTATTCGGAGACCCAGTACTTC,TRBV2,-,TRBD2,TRBJ2-5